One sample yielded the 28 T cell receptor beta chains listed below, sequenced in a study of post-analysis software for immune sequencing data. General study findings and limits: Compared with controls, patients had more of 4 to 6 TRBV segments, including TRBV5-6, TRBV5-1 and TRBV20-1.

These receptors' antigens are unknown. Unique-molecular-identifier-tagged TCR beta cDNA libraries were used. Using its own MiXCR run on the PCR reads, TCRdb lists one record per CDR3 protein. The sample holds 820,000 or so distinct CDR3 sequences, roughly 50% seen once. The material sequenced was blood. The receptor set was obtained from a girl aged 10 to 17 with multiple sclerosis.

This clonotype appeared a few times. The CDR3 nucleotides read TGTGCCAGCAGCGTAGTAGGCGGGGACGAGCAGTACTTC. This gives the protein CASSVVGGDEQYF. The J gene is TRBJ2-7, the V gene TRBV9, with a weak D call TRBD2 (6 bases). This CDR3 is built from 13 residues. Trimming left V 0 bases short and J 5 bases short, with 9 bases between. Germline-derived CDR1 and CDR2 are SGDLS and YYNGEE.

The chain links TRBV15 to TRBJ2-7; D is uncertain. Trimming took off 5 bases at V and 0 bases at J, with 8 bases between the two ends. From germline, CDR1 is LNHNV and CDR2 YYDKDF (reference sequence). The CDR3 contains 13 residues. The CDR3 DNA is TGTGCCACCAGCGGGCCGAACTCCTACGAGCAGTACTTC. It yields the protein CATSGPNSYEQYF.

The rearrangement links TRBV10-3 to TRBJ2-1; a possible D gene is TRBD1 (6 bases). Per germline, CDR1 ENHRY and CDR2 SYGVKD. The CDR3 runs 16 residues. The V end was cut by 0 bases, the J end by 6 bases, with 15 bases between. The CDR3 spells CAISESAVKGVNEQFF. CDR3 in DNA: TGTGCCATCAGTGAGTCGGCAGTGAAGGGGGTCAATGAGCAGTTCTTC.

This clonotype was counted only a few times. This chain joins TRBV6-4 and TRBJ2-2; 12 positions agree with TRBD2. The CDR3 sequence is 16 residues long. With 2 bases clipped from V and 4 bases from J, the junction kept 2 bases outside the gene matches. Germline CDR1 and CDR2: MRHNA and SNTAGT. CDR3 nucleotide sequence: TGTGCCAGCAGTGACGGGGGACTAGCGGGCACCGGGGAGCTGTTTTTT. This translates into CASSDGGLAGTGELFF.

This rearrangement joins TRBV10-3 to TRBJ1-5, with 7 bases aligning to TRBD1. This CDR3 comprises 14 residues. After removal of 5 bases from V and 0 bases from J, the junction contained 1 base not matched to a gene. The germline CDR1 and CDR2 sequences are ENHRY and SYGVKD. The chain's CDR3 is CAISHRGSNQPQHF. The CDR3 DNA follows: TGTGCCATCAGTCACAGGGGTAGCAATCAGCCCCAGCATTTT.

The gene calls are TRBV5-1 and TRBJ2-4; 12 bases align to TRBD1. Trimming took 4 bases from V and 13 from J; bases not matched to a gene: 12. The length of the CDR3 is 15 residues. Per germline, CDR1 SGHRS and CDR2 YFSETQ. In DNA form, the CDR3 reads TGCGCCAGCAGCCCGAGGGGACAGGGGGCTGAAGAGCAGTACTTC. Encoded protein: CASSPRGQGAEEQYF.

The rearrangement links TRBV4-1 to TRBJ2-7; 8 bases line up with TRBD1. The CDR3 has 16 amino acids. V dropped 4 bases and J dropped 0; count of bases not matched to a gene: 8. Germline V gives CDR1 MGHRA, CDR2 YSYEKL. This chain's CDR3 is CASSRGDRSSSYEQYF. Written as DNA, the CDR3 is TGCGCCAGCAGCCGCGGGGACAGGTCGAGCTCCTACGAGCAGTACTTC.

This clonotype was seen more than once but under ten times. This chain connects TRBV20-1 to TRBJ2-7; tentatively, D is TRBD1 (6 bases). Trimming left V 6 bases short and J 3 bases short, with 12 bases between. Germline loops: CDR1 DFQATT, CDR2 SNEGSKA (reference sequence). This CDR3 comprises 12 residues. The CDR3, as DNA: TGCAGTGCGGGGACACCCAACTACGAGCAGTACTTC. Translated, it gives CSAGTPNYEQYF.

This chain joins TRBV5-1 and TRBJ2-3; tentative D call: TRBD2 (6 bases). The CDR3 is made up of 15 amino acids. Germline CDR1 reads SGHRS; CDR2 reads YFSETQ. V lost 4 bases and J lost 0, with 12 bases in between. The CDR3 DNA follows: TGCGCCAGCAGCGGCGGGACCCTCAGCACAGATACGCAGTATTTT. The encoded protein is CASSGGTLSTDTQYF.

This clonotype was picked up a small number of times. The chain is built from TRBV20-1 and TRBJ2-3; no clear D. Trimming left V 3 bases short and J 4 bases short, with 38 bases between. The germline CDR1 and CDR2 sequences are DFQATT and SNEGSKA (reference sequence). This CDR3 region has 22 residues. In DNA, the CDR3 is TGCAGTGCTAGGGGTAAAGGTGGATTCCGTCCACGTCCCAATATCAGATCAGATACGCAGTATTTT. This gives the protein CSARGKGGFRPRPNIRSDTQYF.

V is TRBV12-3 or TRBV12-4 and J is TRBJ1-2; TRBD1 aligns across 10 bases. There are 13 residues in the CDR3. V shed 6 bases, J shed 7 bases, and the junction held 5 bases outside the gene matches. The CDR3: CASRPGTGVGYTF. Here the CDR3 DNA reads TGTGCCAGCAGACCCGGGACAGGGGTTGGCTACACCTTC.

This clonotype has only a few counts. The rearrangement links TRBV15 to TRBJ2-7, with D maybe TRBD2 (6 bases). V lost 0 bases, J lost 1 base, and 22 bases lay in between. There are 19 residues in the CDR3. The germline V gene has CDR1 LNHNV and CDR2 YYDKDF (reference sequence). The CDR3 is CATSRDLPSRRVRSYEQYF. DNA for the CDR3: TGTGCCACCAGCAGAGATCTCCCTAGCAGGAGGGTTCGGTCCTACGAGCAGTACTTC.

The V call is TRBV6-6, the J call TRBJ2-1; D gene uncertain. The V end lost 6 bases, the J end lost 5 bases, and 8 bases lay between the germline ends. The CDR3 is 12 residues long. From germline, CDR1 is MNHNY and CDR2 SVGAGI (reference sequence). Here the CDR3 DNA reads TGTGCCAGCAGGCAGGAACACAATGAGCAGTTCTTC. Translated, it gives CASRQEHNEQFF.

This clonotype was seen more than once but under ten times. The chain links TRBV6-8 to TRBJ1-6, with a possible D match to TRBD1 (6 bases). Trimming cost V 6 bases and J 7 bases, with 10 bases left between them. Germline loops: CDR1 MNHGY, CDR2 SAAAGT. The CDR3 runs 13 residues. The CDR3 region is CASSRDINSPLHF. Written as DNA, the CDR3 is TGTGCCAGCAGCCGGGACATCAATTCACCCCTCCACTTT.

V gene TRBV29-1 combines with J gene TRBJ2-7, with TRBD1 identical over 10 bases. The V gene's germline CDR1 is SQVTM and CDR2 ANQGSEA. This CDR3 has 13 residues. With V trimmed by 7 bases and J by 5 bases, 8 bases remained unmatched. The CDR3 here is CSASDRGAHEQYF. The CDR3 DNA is TGCAGCGCCTCGGACAGGGGGGCCCACGAGCAGTACTTC.

CDR3: CASSLLTSGTYEQYF. The DNA for the CDR3 is TGTGCCAGCAGCTTATTGACTAGCGGGACCTACGAGCAGTACTTC. This chain uses TRBV7-8 with TRBJ2-7; 11 bases align to TRBD2. This CDR3 region has 15 residues. The germline gives CDR1 SGHVS, CDR2 FQNEAQ. V shed 2 bases, J shed 2 bases, and the junction held 2 bases outside the gene matches. Together with reference TRBV7-8 and TRBJ2-7, the CDR3 gives the full variable domain: GAGVSQSPRYKVAKRGQDVALRCDPISGHVSLFWYQQALGQGPEFLTYFQNEAQLDKSGLPSDRFFAERPEGSVSTLKIQRTQQEDSAVYLCASSLLTSGTYEQYFGPGTRLTVT.

The gene calls are TRBV7-9 and TRBJ2-1; 9 bases match TRBD2. V was clipped by 5 bases and J by 4 bases; unmatched bases: 12. The CDR3 consists of 17 residues. Germline values: CDR1 SEHNR, CDR2 FQNEAQ (reference sequence). CDR3 coding DNA: TGTGCCAGCAGCCTTAAAGCGGGAGGCTCGGGGTACAATGAGCAGTTCTTC. Amino acid sequence: CASSLKAGGSGYNEQFF.

This clonotype has more than one count but fewer than ten. This sequence joins TRBV20-1 and TRBJ2-1, with 9 bases aligning to TRBD1. The CDR3 has 16 amino acids. Germline V CDR1 and CDR2: DFQATT, SNEGSKA (reference sequence). Losses at the gene ends were 1 base for V and 6 bases for J; bases not matched to a gene: 10. The CDR3 reads CSARVTYGTGSNEQFF. The CDR3 nucleotides are TGCAGTGCTAGAGTAACATACGGGACAGGGAGCAATGAGCAGTTCTTC.

This rearrangement joins TRBV7-6 to TRBJ2-7; D possibly corresponds to TRBD1 (5 bases). Germline V lookup: CDR1 SGHVS, CDR2 FNYEAQ. With 3 bases removed from V and 4 bases from J, the gap between germline ends came to 16 bases. The CDR3 totals 15 residues. The CDR3 loop is CASSFGAKGQYEQYF. CDR3 coding DNA: TGTGCCAGCAGCTTTGGGGCAAAGGGGCAGTACGAGCAGTACTTC.

The gene calls are TRBV29-1 and TRBJ2-2; 8 bases fit TRBD1. CDR1 is SQVTM, CDR2 ANQGSEA, per germline. The V and J ends lost 8 bases and 0 bases, in that order; junction bases with no gene match: 5. There are 14 residues in the CDR3. CDR3 amino acids: CSINRGTNTGELFF. CDR3 bases: TGCAGCATTAACAGGGGGACGAACACCGGGGAGCTGTTTTTT.

V gene TRBV10-3 combines with J gene TRBJ2-5, with 9 bases that match TRBD1. The CDR3 has 16 amino acids. Germline CDR1 and CDR2: ENHRY and SYGVKD. J was trimmed by 5 bases and V by 2 bases; bases with no gene match: 9. The CDR3 reads CAISEAKQGARETQYF. The CDR3 coding sequence is TGTGCCATCAGTGAGGCAAAACAGGGGGCGCGGGAGACCCAGTACTTC.

This clonotype was seen only a few times. V and J are TRBV7-2 and TRBJ2-1; 7 positions agree with TRBD1. The germline gives CDR1 SGHTA, CDR2 FQGNSA. The CDR3 consists of 17 residues. Trimming removed 3 bases from V and 1 base from J; junction bases left unmatched: 9. CDR3 protein: CASSFRSWGQSYNEQFF. The DNA of the CDR3 is TGTGCCAGCAGCTTTCGATCTTGGGGACAGTCCTACAATGAGCAGTTCTTC. The complete variable domain, with remaining parts taken from reference TRBV7-2 and TRBJ2-1, reads GAGVSQSPSNKVTEKGKDVELRCDPISGHTALYWYRQSLGQGLEFLIYFQGNSAPDKSGLPSDRFSAERTGGSVSTLTIQRTQQEDSAVYLCASSFRSWGQSYNEQFFGPGTRLTVL.

This clonotype has a handful of counts. The chain employs TRBV29-1 and TRBJ2-7; no firm D call. Germline V gene lookup returns CDR1 SQVTM and CDR2 ANQGSEA. V lost 2 bases and J 4 bases, leaving 6 bases between the germline ends. CDR3 length: 11 amino acids. CDR3 coding DNA: TGCAGCGTTGAACGCCAATACGAGCAGTACTTC. Translating gives CSVERQYEQYF.

The chain links TRBV19 to TRBJ2-6; possibly TRBD2 for D (5 bases). Trimming removed 7 bases from V and 4 bases from J, with 20 bases in between. Looked up from germline, CDR1 is LNHDA and CDR2 is SQIVND (reference sequence). The CDR3 totals 17 residues. The CDR3 DNA is TGTGCCAGTACCGAGGGTCAGCGAATAGCCGGGGCCAACGTCCTGACTTTC. It encodes CASTEGQRIAGANVLTF.

The chain combines TRBV5-1 with TRBJ2-7, with D maybe TRBD2 (5 bases). CDR3 length: 14 amino acids. V lost 1 base to trimming and J lost 0 bases, with 8 bases between them. CDR1 is SGHRS, CDR2 YFSETQ, per germline. CDR3 DNA: TGCGCCAGCAGCTTGACAGCGGTCTCCTACGAGCAGTACTTC. Translating gives CASSLTAVSYEQYF.

The V call is TRBV6-1, the J call TRBJ2-1; D is possibly TRBD1 (5 bases). The germline V gene has CDR1 MNHNS and CDR2 SASEGT. The CDR3 is made up of 13 amino acids. V gave up 4 bases and J gave up 5 bases, with 9 bases separating them. The CDR3 reads CASSGSQDNEQFF. The CDR3 DNA sequence: TGTGCCAGCAGTGGATCACAGGACAATGAGCAGTTCTTC.

The rearrangement links TRBV7-9 to TRBJ1-1; a possible D gene is TRBD1 (5 bases). This CDR3 has 13 residues. Germline V gene sequence: CDR1 SEHNR, CDR2 FQNEAQ (reference sequence). Between the trimmed V and J ends, which lost 2 bases and 6 bases, there was a span of 10 bases. CDR3 sequence: CASSLPGGPEAFF. For the CDR3, the DNA is TGTGCCAGCAGCTTACCCGGGGGACCTGAAGCTTTCTTT.

This clonotype has a single count. V is TRBV29-1 and J is TRBJ2-1; 8 positions match TRBD1. The CDR3 has 11 amino acids. Germline CDR1 and CDR2: SQVTM and ANQGSEA. The V segment lost 7 bases and the J segment 15 bases; nucleotides outside the gene matches: 11. CDR3: CSATPDRVLFF. The CDR3 nucleotides read TGCAGCGCCACGCCGGACAGGGTCCTGTTCTTC.